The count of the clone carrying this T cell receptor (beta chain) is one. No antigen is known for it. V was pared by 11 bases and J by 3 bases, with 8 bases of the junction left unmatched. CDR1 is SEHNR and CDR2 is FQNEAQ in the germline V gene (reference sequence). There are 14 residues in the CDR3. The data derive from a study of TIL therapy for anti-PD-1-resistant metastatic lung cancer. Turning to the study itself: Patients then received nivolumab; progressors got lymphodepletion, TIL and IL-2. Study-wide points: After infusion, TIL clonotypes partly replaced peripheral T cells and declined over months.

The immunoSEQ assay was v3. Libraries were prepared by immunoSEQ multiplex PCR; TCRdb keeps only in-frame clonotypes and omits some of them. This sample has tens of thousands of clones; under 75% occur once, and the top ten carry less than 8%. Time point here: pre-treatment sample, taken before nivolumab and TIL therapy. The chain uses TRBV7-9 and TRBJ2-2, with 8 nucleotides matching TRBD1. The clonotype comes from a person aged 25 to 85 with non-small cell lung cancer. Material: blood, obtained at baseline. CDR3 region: CAGDRTGYTGELFF. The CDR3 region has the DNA TGTGCCGGGGACAGGACAGGGTACACCGGGGAGCTGTTTTTT.